This T cell receptor beta chain derives from a study of T cells in Graves' hyperthyroidism and ophthalmopathy. On the study more broadly: At initial diagnosis, before any treatment had begun, peripheral blood was obtained.

Diagnoses used clinical symptoms, serum thyroxine and TRAb, thyroid ultrasound and orbital computed tomography. Fresh 10 ml peripheral blood yielded PBMCs. Template material for amplifying TCR beta CDR3 regions consisted of RNA transcripts. RT-PCR in the first round (using the HTBI primer set) targeted the TCR CDR3. Each CDR3 protein gets one entry after TCRdb re-called the multiplex PCR reads with MiXCR. The sample holds almost 600,000 distinct CDR3 sequences, around 13% seen once. This clonotype was seen many times. No antigen is known for it. Per the germline V gene, CDR1 is MDHEN and CDR2 is SYDVKM. The CDR3 consists of 16 residues. Trimming left V 8 bases short and J 4 bases short, with 20 bases between. Study results and caveats: The model identified upcoming ophthalmopathy a median approximately six months ahead of onset.

The gene calls are TRBV28 and TRBJ1-4, with D possibly TRBD1 on 5 matching bases. Sequencing was performed on blood. The TCR comes from a woman aged 30 to 39 with Graves' hyperthyroidism that later progressed to Graves' ophthalmopathy. The DNA of the CDR3 is TGTGCCAGCTCGGGCGGTGGGGCGGGCGGTAATGAAAAACTGTTTTTT. Its translation is CASSGGGAGGNEKLFF.